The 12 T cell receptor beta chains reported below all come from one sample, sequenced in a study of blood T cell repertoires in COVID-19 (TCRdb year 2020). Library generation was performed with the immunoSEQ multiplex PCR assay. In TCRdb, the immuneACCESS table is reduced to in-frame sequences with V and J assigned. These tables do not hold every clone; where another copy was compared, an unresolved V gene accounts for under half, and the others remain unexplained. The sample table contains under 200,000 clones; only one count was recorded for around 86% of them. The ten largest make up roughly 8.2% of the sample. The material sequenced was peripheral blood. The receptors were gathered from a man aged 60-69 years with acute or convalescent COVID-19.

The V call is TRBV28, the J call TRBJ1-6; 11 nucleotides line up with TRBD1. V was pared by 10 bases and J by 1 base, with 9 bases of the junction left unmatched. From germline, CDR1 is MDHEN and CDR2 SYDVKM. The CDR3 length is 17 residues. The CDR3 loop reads CATLGQGAGSYNSPLHF. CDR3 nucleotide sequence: TGTGCCACCCTCGGACAGGGGGCAGGTTCCTATAATTCACCCCTCCACTTT.

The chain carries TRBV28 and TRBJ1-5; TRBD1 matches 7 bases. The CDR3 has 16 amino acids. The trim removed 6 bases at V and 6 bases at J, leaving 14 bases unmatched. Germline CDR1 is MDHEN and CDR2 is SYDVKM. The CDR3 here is CASSPPRGGGSQPQHF. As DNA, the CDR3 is TGTGCCAGCAGCCCTCCACGTGGAGGGGGCAGTCAGCCCCAGCATTTT.

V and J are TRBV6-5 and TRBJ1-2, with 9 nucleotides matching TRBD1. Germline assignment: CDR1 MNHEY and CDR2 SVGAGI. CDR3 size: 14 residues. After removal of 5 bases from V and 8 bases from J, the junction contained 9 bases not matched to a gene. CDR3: CASSPRDRAGGYTF. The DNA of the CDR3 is TGTGCCAGCAGTCCCCGGGACAGGGCGGGCGGCTACACCTTC.

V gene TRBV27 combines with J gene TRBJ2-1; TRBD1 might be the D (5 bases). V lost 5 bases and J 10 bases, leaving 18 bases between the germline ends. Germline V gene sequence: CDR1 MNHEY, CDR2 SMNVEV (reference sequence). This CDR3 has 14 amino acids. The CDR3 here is CASSKNYRSPEQFF. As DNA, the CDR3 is TGTGCCAGCAGTAAGAACTACAGGTCTCCCGAGCAGTTCTTC.

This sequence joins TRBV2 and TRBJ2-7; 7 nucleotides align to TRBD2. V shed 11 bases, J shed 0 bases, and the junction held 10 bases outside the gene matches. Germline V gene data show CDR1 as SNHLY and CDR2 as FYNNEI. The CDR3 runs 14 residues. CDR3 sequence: CAGRRTRSSYEQYF. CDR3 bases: TGTGCCGGTAGAAGGACTAGAAGCTCCTACGAGCAGTACTTC.

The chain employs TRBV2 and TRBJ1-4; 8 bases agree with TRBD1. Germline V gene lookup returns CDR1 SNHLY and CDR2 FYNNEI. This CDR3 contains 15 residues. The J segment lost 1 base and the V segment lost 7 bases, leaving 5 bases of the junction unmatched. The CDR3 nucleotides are TGTGCCAGCACTAGACAGGGGTTAACTAATGAAAAACTGTTTTTT. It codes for CASTRQGLTNEKLFF.

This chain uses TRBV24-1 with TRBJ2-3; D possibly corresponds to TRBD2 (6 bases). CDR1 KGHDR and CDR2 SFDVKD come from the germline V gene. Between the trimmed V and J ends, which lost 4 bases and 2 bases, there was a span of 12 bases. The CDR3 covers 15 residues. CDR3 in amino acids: CATSEPLANTDTQYF. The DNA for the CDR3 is TGTGCCACCAGTGAACCTCTAGCGAACACAGATACGCAGTATTTT.

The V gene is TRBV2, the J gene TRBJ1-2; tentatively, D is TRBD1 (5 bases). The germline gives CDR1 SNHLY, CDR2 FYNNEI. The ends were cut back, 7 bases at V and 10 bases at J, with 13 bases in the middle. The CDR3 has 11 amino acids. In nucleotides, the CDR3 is TGTGCCAGCAAGTCCGACAGTCTCTACACCTTC. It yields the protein CASKSDSLYTF.

The CDR3 region is CASSLFNSYGYTF. The DNA for the CDR3 is TGTGCCAGCAGCTTATTTAACAGCTATGGCTACACCTTC. The chain combines TRBV7-2 with TRBJ1-2, with D unresolved. With 2 bases removed from V and 4 bases from J, the gap between germline ends came to 8 bases. The CDR3 is made up of 13 amino acids. Germline V gives CDR1 SGHTA, CDR2 FQGNSA.

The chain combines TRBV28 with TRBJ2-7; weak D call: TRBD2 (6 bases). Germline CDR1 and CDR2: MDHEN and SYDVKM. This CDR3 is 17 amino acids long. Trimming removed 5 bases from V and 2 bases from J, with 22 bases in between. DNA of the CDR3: TGTGCCAGCAGTCCCGGGCGGGACGGGGCTTCCGCCTACGAGCAGTACTTC. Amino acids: CASSPGRDGASAYEQYF.

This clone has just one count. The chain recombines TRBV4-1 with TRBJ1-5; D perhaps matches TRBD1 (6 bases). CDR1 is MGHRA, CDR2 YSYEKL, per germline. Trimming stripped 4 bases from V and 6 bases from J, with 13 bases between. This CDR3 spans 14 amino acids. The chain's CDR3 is CASSPPGGVQPQHF. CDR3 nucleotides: TGCGCCAGCAGCCCCCCGGGGGGCGTTCAGCCCCAGCATTTT.

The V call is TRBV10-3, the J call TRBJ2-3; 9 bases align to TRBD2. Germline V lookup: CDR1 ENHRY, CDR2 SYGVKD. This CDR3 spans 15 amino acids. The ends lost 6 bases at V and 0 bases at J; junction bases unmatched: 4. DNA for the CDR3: TGTGCCATCAGCCCGACTAGCGGAAGCACAGATACGCAGTATTTT. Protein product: CAISPTSGSTDTQYF.